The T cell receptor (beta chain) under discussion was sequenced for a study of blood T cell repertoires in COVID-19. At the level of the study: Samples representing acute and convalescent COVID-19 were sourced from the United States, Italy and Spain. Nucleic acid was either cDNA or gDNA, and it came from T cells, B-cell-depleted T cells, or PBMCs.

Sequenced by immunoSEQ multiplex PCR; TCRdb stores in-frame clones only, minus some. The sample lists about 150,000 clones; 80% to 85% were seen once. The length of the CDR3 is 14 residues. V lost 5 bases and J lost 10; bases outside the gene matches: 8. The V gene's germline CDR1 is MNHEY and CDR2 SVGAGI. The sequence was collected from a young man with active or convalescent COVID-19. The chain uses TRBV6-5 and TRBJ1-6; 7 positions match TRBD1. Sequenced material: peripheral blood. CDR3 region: CASSPGTARSPLHF. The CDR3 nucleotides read TGTGCCAGCAGTCCCGGGACAGCAAGATCACCCCTCCACTTT.